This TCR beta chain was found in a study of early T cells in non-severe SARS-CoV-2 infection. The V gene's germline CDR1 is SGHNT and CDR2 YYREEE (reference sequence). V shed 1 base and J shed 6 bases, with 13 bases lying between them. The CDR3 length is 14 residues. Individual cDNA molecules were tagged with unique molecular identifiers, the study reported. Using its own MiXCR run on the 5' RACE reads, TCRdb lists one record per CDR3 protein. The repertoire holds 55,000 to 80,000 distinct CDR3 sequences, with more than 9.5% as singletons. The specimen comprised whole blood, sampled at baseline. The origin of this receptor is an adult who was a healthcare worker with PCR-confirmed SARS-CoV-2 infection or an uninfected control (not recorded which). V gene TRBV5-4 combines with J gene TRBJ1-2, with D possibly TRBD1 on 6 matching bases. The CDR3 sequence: CASSLTGSRDGYTF. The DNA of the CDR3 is TGTGCCAGCAGCTTGACAGGGTCACGCGATGGCTACACCTTC.